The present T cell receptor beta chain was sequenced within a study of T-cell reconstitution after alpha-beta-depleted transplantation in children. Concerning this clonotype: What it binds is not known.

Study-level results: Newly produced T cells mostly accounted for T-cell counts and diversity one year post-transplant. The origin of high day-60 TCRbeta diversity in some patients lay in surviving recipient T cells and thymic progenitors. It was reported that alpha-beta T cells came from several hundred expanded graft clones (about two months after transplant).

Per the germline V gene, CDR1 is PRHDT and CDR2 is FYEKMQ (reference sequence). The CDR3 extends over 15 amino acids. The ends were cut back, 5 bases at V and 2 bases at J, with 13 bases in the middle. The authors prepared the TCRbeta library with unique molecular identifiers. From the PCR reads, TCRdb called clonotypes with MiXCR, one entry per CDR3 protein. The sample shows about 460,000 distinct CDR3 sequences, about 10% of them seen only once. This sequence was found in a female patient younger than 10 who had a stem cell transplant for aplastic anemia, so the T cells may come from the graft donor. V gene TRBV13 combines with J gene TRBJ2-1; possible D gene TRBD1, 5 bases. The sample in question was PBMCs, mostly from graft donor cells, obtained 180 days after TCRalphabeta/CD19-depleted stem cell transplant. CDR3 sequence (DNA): TGTGCCAGCAGCGCCGCAGGGTGGACCTACAATGAGCAGTTCTTC. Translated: CASSAAGWTYNEQFF.